These 28 T cell receptor beta chains share one sample of origin, sequenced in a study of blood T cell repertoires in COVID-19. Sequencing was performed with immunoSEQ multiplex PCR; in TCRdb, only in-frame clones are kept and a portion is missing. The sample carries 190,000 or so clones, 80% to 90% recorded once. The sample consisted of PBMCs or T cells enriched from blood (not recorded which). The receptors stem from a woman in her thirties who had been exposed to COVID-19.

The rearrangement links TRBV28 to TRBJ1-4; TRBD1 aligns across 7 bases. This CDR3 region has 17 residues. Trimming took 6 bases from V and 10 from J; bases not matched to a gene: 20. Germline CDR1 MDHEN, CDR2 SYDVKM. The CDR3 sequence: CASRSGTALLHEGKLFF. DNA for the CDR3: TGTGCCAGCAGGTCCGGGACAGCCCTCCTCCATGAGGGAAAACTGTTTTTT.

This clone was observed a handful of times. V is TRBV3-1 (or the pseudogene TRBV3-2) and J is TRBJ2-7, with TRBD1 as a possible D gene (5 bases). Germline V gene lookup returns CDR1 LGHDT and CDR2 YNNKEL (reference sequence). The CDR3 sequence is 18 residues long. V lost 1 base and J lost 3, with 22 bases in between. The CDR3 protein is CASSQGHARGGRVYEQYF. DNA for the CDR3: TGTGCCAGCAGCCAAGGACATGCAAGGGGTGGTCGGGTCTACGAGCAGTACTTC.

This sequence joins TRBV5-1 and TRBJ2-7; possibly TRBD2 for D (7 bases). The CDR3 contains 15 residues. Trimming cost V 3 bases and J 5 bases, with 18 bases left between them. The germline gives CDR1 SGHRS, CDR2 YFSETQ. CDR3 sequence reads: CASSWAGRGLDEQYF. CDR3 sequence (DNA): TGCGCCAGCAGCTGGGCAGGGAGGGGGTTGGACGAGCAGTACTTC.

With regard to this clone: This CDR3 is also generated by other DNA sequences in the sample. The chain employs TRBV5-1 and TRBJ1-4; TRBD1 matches 11 bases. CDR1 is SGHRS, CDR2 YFSETQ, per germline. Germline trimming cut 4 bases from V and 6 bases from J; bases unmatched to any gene: 2. The CDR3 extends over 14 amino acids. The CDR3, as DNA: TGCGCCAGCAGCGTGGGACAGGGGGATGAAAAACTGTTTTTT. As protein: CASSVGQGDEKLFF.

In DNA, the CDR3 is TGTGCCAGCAGTCGACAGGGGGCGGGTGGCTACACCTTC. Protein: CASSRQGAGGYTF. The chain recombines TRBV12-3 or TRBV12-4 with TRBJ1-2; 10 nucleotides agree with TRBD1. This CDR3 has 13 amino acids. V shed 5 bases and J 7 bases; nucleotides not matched to a gene: 4.

CDR3 sequence: CASSPREYGYTF. The DNA of the CDR3 is TGTGCCAGCTCACCTAGGGAGTATGGCTACACCTTC. The chain links TRBV18 to TRBJ1-2; no firm D call. Germline V gene lookup returns CDR1 KGHSH and CDR2 LQKENI. The V gene lost 3 bases and the J gene lost 5 bases, with 7 bases spanning the gap. This CDR3 has 12 residues.

The count of this clone is one. This sequence joins TRBV3-1 (or the pseudogene TRBV3-2) and TRBJ2-1; tentatively, D is TRBD1 (7 bases). The CDR3 extends over 16 amino acids. Trimming took 0 bases from V and 3 from J, leaving 12 bases between them. Germline V gene sequence: CDR1 LGHDT, CDR2 YNNKEL (reference sequence). CDR3 loop: CASSQDGRGDYNEQFF. DNA for the CDR3: TGTGCCAGCAGCCAAGACGGCAGGGGGGACTACAATGAGCAGTTCTTC.

The J gene is TRBJ2-1, the V gene TRBV5-1, with 10 bases lining up with TRBD2. With V trimmed by 4 bases and J by 0 bases, 7 bases remained unmatched. Looked up from germline, CDR1 is SGHRS and CDR2 is YFSETQ. There are 17 residues in the CDR3. CDR3 sequence: CASSLGVAGGSYNEQFF. CDR3 coding DNA: TGCGCCAGCAGCCTGGGGGTAGCGGGGGGCTCCTACAATGAGCAGTTCTTC.

This chain uses TRBV30 with TRBJ1-5, with TRBD1 identical over 11 bases. CDR3 length: 20 residues. The V gene end was trimmed by 3 bases and the J gene end by 1 base; junction bases not matched to a gene: 17. The germline gives CDR1 GTSNPN, CDR2 SVGIG (reference sequence). DNA for the CDR3: TGTGCCTGGAGGCCGCCATCCGGGACAGGGGGACGGTTAAGCAATCAGCCCCAGCATTTT. Encoded protein: CAWRPPSGTGGRLSNQPQHF.

The chain links TRBV19 to TRBJ1-6; D call uncertain. Germline V CDR1 and CDR2: LNHDA, SQIVND (reference sequence). The CDR3 consists of 15 residues. The V end was cut by 4 bases, the J end by 7 bases, with 14 bases between. Here the CDR3 DNA reads TGTGCCAGTAGTACGGGTTTTAACATCAATTCACCCCTCCACTTT. Translated, it gives CASSTGFNINSPLHF.

V usage is TRBV5-1 and J usage is TRBJ1-3; D is unresolved. The V gene lost 2 bases and the J gene lost 0 bases, with 9 bases spanning the gap. The germline V gene encodes CDR1 SGHRS and CDR2 YFSETQ. The CDR3 covers 15 residues. The CDR3 bases are TGCGCCAGCAGCTTCCGGGGTAGCTCTGGAAACACCATATATTTT. Protein: CASSFRGSSGNTIYF.

This clone appeared a few times. The J gene is TRBJ1-6, the V gene TRBV3-1 (or the pseudogene TRBV3-2); no definite D call. Trimming stripped 4 bases from V and 4 bases from J, with 2 bases between. Germline loops: CDR1 LGHDT, CDR2 YNNKEL (reference sequence). This CDR3 region has 12 residues. CDR3 loop: CASSPYNSPLHF. Written as DNA, the CDR3 is TGTGCCAGCAGCCCTTATAATTCACCCCTCCACTTT.

The chain links TRBV9 to TRBJ2-1; TRBD2 aligns across 8 bases. Trimming cost V 0 bases and J 9 bases; bases outside gene matches: 11. The germline V gene has CDR1 SGDLS and CDR2 YYNGEE. There are 16 residues in the CDR3. Written as DNA, the CDR3 is TGTGCCAGCAGCGTAGTGGAGCGGGGGATAGGGGTTGAGCAGTTCTTC. Translating gives CASSVVERGIGVEQFF.

The chain joins TRBV10-3 to TRBJ2-1; TRBD2 matches at 14 bases. Germline CDR1 reads ENHRY; CDR2 reads SYGVKD. Trimming removed 7 bases from V and 1 base from J; junction bases left unmatched: 9. This CDR3 is 18 amino acids long. CDR3 DNA sequence: TGTGCCATCACGGGGACTAGCGGGGGATCGTCATCCTACAATGAGCAGTTCTTC. This encodes CAITGTSGGSSSYNEQFF.

This clone occurred once. J is TRBJ1-2 and V is TRBV19; D is possibly TRBD1 (5 bases). CDR1 LNHDA and CDR2 SQIVND come from the germline V gene (reference sequence). V was shortened by 6 bases and J by 4 bases, with 15 bases between the two germline ends. The CDR3 covers 14 residues. CDR3: CASRVSGQTYGYTF. CDR3 nucleotides: TGTGCCAGTAGGGTTTCCGGACAAACCTATGGCTACACCTTC.

The chain carries TRBV5-1 and TRBJ2-5; 7 bases agree with TRBD1. The CDR3 runs 16 residues. Per the germline V gene, CDR1 is SGHRS and CDR2 is YFSETQ. V trimming: 0 bases; J trimming: 2 bases; junction bases outside the gene matches: 7. This chain's CDR3 is CASSLVGAGGQETQYF. The CDR3 DNA reads as TGCGCCAGCAGCTTGGTGGGGGCAGGGGGACAAGAGACCCAGTACTTC.

The chain has TRBV9 and TRBJ2-7; maybe TRBD2 (5 bases). The germline V gene has CDR1 SGDLS and CDR2 YYNGEE. The CDR3 sequence is 14 residues long. Trimming shortened V by 6 bases and J by 2 bases, and 15 bases separated the two germline ends. CDR3 protein: CASTPGSDPYEQYF. The DNA for the CDR3 is TGTGCCAGCACCCCGGGAAGTGATCCCTACGAGCAGTACTTC.

The chain is built from TRBV30 and TRBJ1-5, with D perhaps TRBD1 (6 bases). The CDR3 sequence is 15 residues long. V was trimmed by 5 bases and J by 6 bases, leaving 20 bases between them. The germline V gene encodes CDR1 GTSNPN and CDR2 SVGIG (reference sequence). CDR3 residues: CAWGEVQDSGQPQHF. The CDR3 DNA is TGTGCCTGGGGCGAAGTTCAGGACAGCGGTCAGCCCCAGCATTTT.

The CDR3 DNA reads as TGTGCCAGCAGCCGGCGCGGGACTAGCGGATTCTACAATGAGCAGTTCTTC. This gives the protein CASSRRGTSGFYNEQFF. The chain couples TRBV3-1 (or the pseudogene TRBV3-2) to TRBJ2-1, with 11 bases matching TRBD2. Germline V gene sequence: CDR1 LGHDT, CDR2 YNNKEL (reference sequence). J was trimmed by 3 bases and V by 4 bases; bases with no gene match: 8. The length of the CDR3 is 17 residues.

The V gene is TRBV6-6, the J gene TRBJ2-5; 7 nucleotides match TRBD1. The CDR3 contains 11 residues. Germline V gives CDR1 MNHNY, CDR2 SVGAGI (reference sequence). Trimming at V came to 6 bases and at J to 7 bases, leaving 2 bases not matched to a gene. The CDR3 sequence is CASSPGGTQYF. CDR3 coding DNA: TGTGCCAGCAGCCCAGGGGGGACCCAGTACTTC.

This chain uses TRBV5-6 with TRBJ1-6, with 9 bases matching TRBD1. Trimming at V came to 4 bases and at J to 10 bases, leaving 6 bases not matched to a gene. The CDR3 totals 14 residues. Germline-derived CDR1 and CDR2 are SGHDT and YYEEEE. CDR3 bases: TGTGCCAGCAGCACACAGGGGGCGCGATCACCCCTCCACTTT. Protein product: CASSTQGARSPLHF. The variable domain in full, with the rest retrieved from reference TRBV5-6 and TRBJ1-6, is DAGVTQSPTHLIKTRGQQVTLRCSPKSGHDTVSWYQQALGQGPQFIFQYYEEEERQRGNFPDRFSGHQFPNYSSELNVNALLLGDSALYLCASSTQGARSPLHFGNGTRLTVT.

In this sample, this clone turned up a few times. The V and J genes are TRBV28 and TRBJ1-3; a possible D gene is TRBD1 (6 bases). Trimming cost V 6 bases and J 1 base, with 10 bases left between them. Germline V lookup: CDR1 MDHEN, CDR2 SYDVKM. The CDR3 spans 14 residues. CDR3 residues: CASRKQGSGNTIYF. In DNA form, the CDR3 reads TGTGCCAGCAGAAAACAGGGTTCTGGAAACACCATATATTTT.

This clone was observed once. This rearrangement joins TRBV9 to TRBJ2-1, with 14 bases fitting TRBD2. CDR1 and CDR2 from the germline V gene are SGDLS and YYNGEE. This CDR3 has 15 residues. V was pared by 4 bases and J by 9 bases, with 6 bases of the junction left unmatched. CDR3 sequence: CASSPPGLAGAEQFF. The CDR3 DNA reads as TGTGCCAGCAGCCCCCCGGGACTAGCGGGGGCTGAGCAGTTCTTC.

V gene TRBV6-5 combines with J gene TRBJ1-6; possible D gene TRBD1, 6 bases. The CDR3 loop spans 14 amino acids. V was trimmed by 10 bases and J by 7 bases, leaving 17 bases between them. CDR1 and CDR2 from the germline V gene are MNHEY and SVGAGI. This chain's CDR3 is CATSPGHGNSPLHF. The CDR3 DNA is TGTGCCACCAGCCCGGGACACGGAAATTCACCCCTCCACTTT.

V is TRBV28 and J is TRBJ1-1, with D unclear. V lost 8 bases, J lost 1 base, and 5 bases lay in between. The CDR3 has 11 residues. Germline CDR1 is MDHEN and CDR2 is SYDVKM. CDR3 protein: CASLRNTEAFF. The CDR3 DNA follows: TGTGCCAGCCTCAGGAACACTGAAGCTTTCTTT.

V usage is TRBV19 and J usage is TRBJ1-5; D call uncertain. Germline assignment: CDR1 LNHDA and CDR2 SQIVND (reference sequence). The CDR3 has 14 residues. V lost 0 bases and J 4 bases, leaving 7 bases between the germline ends. CDR3 amino acids: CASSIDAENQPQHF. As DNA, the CDR3 is TGTGCCAGTAGTATAGACGCAGAAAATCAGCCCCAGCATTTT.

This clone has just one count. The chain links TRBV24-1 to TRBJ1-5; 9 nucleotides match TRBD1. Trimming took 4 bases from V and 6 from J; bases not matched to a gene: 6. Germline V CDR1 and CDR2: KGHDR, SFDVKD. This CDR3 has 15 residues. The CDR3 coding sequence is TGTGCCACCAGTGACTCCGGGACAGGGCGTCAGCCCCAGCATTTT. Translation gives CATSDSGTGRQPQHF.

The chain links TRBV20-1 to TRBJ1-6; the D gene is possibly TRBD1 (5 bases). Trimming took 3 bases from V and 6 from J, leaving 9 bases between them. The length of the CDR3 is 13 residues. Germline V CDR1 and CDR2: DFQATT, SNEGSKA (reference sequence). The CDR3 reads CSASRGGNSPLHF. The CDR3 DNA follows: TGCAGTGCTAGTCGGGGGGGTAATTCACCCCTCCACTTT.